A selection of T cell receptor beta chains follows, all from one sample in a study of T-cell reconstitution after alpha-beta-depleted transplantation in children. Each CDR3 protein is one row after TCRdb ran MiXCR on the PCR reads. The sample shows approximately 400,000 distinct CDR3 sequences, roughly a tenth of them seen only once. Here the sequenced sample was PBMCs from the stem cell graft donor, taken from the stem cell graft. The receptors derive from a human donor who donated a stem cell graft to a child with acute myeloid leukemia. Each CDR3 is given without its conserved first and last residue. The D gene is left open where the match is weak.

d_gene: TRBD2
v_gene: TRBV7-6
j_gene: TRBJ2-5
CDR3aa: ASSLLAGGGQETQY

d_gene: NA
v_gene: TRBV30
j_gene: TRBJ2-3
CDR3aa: AWSVSGRADTQY

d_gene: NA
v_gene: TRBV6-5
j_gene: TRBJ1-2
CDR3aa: ASSYSKTSDGGYT

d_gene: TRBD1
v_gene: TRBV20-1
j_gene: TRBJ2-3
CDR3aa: SAIMTGGMDTQY

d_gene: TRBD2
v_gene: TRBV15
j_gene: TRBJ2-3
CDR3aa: ATSTRRGGAENTQY

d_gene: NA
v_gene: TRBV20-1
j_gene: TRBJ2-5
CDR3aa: SASTLTGETQY

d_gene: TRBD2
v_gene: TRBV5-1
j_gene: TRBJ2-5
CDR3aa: ASSPDAIAGGSVQETQY

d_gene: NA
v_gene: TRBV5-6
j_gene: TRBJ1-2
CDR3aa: ASSLMERNYGYT

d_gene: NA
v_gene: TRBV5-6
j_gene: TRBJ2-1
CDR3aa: ASSLIGLEQF

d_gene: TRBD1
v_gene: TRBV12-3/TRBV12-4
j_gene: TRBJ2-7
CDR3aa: ASSPGQGDEQY

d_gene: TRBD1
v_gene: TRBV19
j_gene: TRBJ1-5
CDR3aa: ASSSRQGGQPQH

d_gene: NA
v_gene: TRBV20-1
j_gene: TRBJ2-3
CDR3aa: SGSSGQLGYSDTQY

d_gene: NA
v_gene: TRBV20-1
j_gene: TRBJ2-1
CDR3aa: SASPGSAYNEQF

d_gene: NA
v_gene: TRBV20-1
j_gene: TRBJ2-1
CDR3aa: SARGGGIGETTLREQF

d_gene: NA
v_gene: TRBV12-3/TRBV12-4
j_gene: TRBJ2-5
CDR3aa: ASRTSSLETQY

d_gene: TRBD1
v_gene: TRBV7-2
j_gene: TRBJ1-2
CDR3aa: ASSQRQGSGYT

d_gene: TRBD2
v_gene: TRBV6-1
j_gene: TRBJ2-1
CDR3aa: ASTGPGLADLSSYNEQF

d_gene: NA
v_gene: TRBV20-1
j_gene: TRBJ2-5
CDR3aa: SASRSLRVARSETQY

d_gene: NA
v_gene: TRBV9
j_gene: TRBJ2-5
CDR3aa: ASSVGWGGETQY

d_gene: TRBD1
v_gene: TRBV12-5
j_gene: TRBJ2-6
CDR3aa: ASGLAPGVQGAQGANVLT

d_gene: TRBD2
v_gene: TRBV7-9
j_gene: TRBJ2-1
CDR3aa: ASRSSGDYNEQF

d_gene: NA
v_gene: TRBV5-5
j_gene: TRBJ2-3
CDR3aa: ASSVPGRSLDTQY

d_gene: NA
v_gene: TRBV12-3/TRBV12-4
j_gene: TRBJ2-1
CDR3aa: ASTFGLARNNEQF

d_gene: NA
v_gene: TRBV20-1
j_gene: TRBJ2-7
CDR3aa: SAREGRDYEQY

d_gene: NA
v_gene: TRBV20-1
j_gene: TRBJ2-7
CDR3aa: SARVAQLRYEQY

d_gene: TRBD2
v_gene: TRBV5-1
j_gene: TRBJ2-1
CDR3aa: ASSPDGRLAGVEQF

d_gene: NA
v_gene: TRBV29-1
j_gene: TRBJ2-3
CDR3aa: SARDTGHTDTQY

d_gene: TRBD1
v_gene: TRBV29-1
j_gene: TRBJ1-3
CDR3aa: SVVYRGLGNTIY

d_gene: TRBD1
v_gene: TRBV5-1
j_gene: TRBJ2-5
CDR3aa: ASKGSGGAVRETQY

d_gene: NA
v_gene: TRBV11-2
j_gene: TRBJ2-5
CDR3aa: ASSPHSSDGRAQY

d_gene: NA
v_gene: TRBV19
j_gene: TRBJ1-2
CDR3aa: ASSVEHYGYT

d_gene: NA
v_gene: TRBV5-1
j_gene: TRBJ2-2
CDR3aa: ASSSGGYVGELF

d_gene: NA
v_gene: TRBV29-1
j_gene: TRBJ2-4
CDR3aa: SVEDPVFRDIQY

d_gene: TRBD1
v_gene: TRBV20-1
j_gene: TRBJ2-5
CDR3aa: SAGRGLQETQY

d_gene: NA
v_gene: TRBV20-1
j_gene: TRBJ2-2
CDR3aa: SAGDSGELF

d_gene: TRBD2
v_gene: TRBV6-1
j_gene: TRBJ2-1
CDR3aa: ASSLTSGGAREQF

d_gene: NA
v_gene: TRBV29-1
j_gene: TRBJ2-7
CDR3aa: SVSRHEDYEQY

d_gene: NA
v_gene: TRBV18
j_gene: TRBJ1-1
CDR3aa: ASSRPGATEAF

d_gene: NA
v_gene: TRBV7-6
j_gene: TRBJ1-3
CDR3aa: ASSLGSLSGNTIY

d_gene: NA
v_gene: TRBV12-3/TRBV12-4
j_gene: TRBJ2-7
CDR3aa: ASSFGPFSYEQY

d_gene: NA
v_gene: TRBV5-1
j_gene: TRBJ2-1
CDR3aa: ASSLEGDEQF

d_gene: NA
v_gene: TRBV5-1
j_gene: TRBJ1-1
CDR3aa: ASRQTDIEAF

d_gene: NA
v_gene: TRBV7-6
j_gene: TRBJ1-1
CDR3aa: ASSVQGSNTEAF

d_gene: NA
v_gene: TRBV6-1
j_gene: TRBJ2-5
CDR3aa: ASSERNPGPRETQY

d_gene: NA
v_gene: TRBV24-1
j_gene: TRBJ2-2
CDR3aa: ATSSVATGELF